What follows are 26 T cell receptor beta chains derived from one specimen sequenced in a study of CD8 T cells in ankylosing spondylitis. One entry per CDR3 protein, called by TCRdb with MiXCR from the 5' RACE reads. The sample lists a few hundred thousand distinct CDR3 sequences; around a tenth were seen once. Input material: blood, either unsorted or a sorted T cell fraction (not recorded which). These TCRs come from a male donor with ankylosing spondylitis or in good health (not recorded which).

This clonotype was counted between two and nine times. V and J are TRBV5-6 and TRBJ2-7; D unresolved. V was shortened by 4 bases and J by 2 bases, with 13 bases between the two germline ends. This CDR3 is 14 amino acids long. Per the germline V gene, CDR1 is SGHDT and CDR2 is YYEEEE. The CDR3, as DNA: TGTGCCAGCAGCGCCCCGGGCTTAACCTACGAGCAGTACTTC. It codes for CASSAPGLTYEQYF.

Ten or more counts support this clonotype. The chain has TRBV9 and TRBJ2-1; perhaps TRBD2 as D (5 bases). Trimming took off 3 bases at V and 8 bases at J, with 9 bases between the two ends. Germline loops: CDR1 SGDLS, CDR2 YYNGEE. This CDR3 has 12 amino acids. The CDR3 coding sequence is TGTGCCAGCAGCGGCCCTAGCTATGAGCAGTTCTTC. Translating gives CASSGPSYEQFF.

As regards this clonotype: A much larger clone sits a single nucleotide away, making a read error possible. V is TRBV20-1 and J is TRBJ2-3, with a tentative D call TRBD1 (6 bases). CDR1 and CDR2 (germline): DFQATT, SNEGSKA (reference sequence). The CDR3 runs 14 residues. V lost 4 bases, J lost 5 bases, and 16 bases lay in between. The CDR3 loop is CSATSGTRGDTQYF. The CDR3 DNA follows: TGCAGTGCTACCTCCGGGACAAGAGGAGATACGCAGTATTTT.

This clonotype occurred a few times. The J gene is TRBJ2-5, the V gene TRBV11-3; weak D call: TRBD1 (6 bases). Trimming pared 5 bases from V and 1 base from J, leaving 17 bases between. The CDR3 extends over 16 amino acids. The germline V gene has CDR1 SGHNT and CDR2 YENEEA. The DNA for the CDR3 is TGTGCCAGCAGCCCAGGGGCTTCGGGAACCCAAGAGACCCAGTACTTC. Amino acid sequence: CASSPGASGTQETQYF.

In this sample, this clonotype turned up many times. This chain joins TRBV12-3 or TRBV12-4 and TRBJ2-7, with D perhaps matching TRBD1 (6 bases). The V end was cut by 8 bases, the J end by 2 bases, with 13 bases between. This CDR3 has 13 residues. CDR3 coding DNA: TGTGCCAGCGCCCCGGGACAAGCCTACGAGCAGTACTTC. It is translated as CASAPGQAYEQYF.

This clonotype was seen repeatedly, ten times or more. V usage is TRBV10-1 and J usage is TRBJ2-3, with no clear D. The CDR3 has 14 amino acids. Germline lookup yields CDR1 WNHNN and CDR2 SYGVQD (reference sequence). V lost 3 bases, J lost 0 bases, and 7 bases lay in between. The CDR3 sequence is CASSESSSTDTQYF. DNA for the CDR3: TGCGCCAGCAGTGAATCCTCTAGCACAGATACGCAGTATTTT.

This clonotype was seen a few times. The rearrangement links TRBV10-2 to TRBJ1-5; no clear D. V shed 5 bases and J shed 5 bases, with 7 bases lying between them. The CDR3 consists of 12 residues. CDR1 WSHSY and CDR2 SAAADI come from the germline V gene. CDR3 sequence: CASSTGDQPQHF. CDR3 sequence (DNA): TGCGCCAGCAGTACCGGGGATCAGCCCCAGCATTTT.

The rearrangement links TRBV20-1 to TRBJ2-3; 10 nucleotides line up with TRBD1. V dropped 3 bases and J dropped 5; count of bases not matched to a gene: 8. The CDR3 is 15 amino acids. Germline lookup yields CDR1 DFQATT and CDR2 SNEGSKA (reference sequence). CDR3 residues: CSASRGTGVGDTQYF. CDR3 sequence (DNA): TGCAGTGCTAGCCGGGGGACAGGGGTTGGAGATACGCAGTATTTT.

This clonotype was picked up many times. CDR3 nucleotide sequence: TGTGCCAGCAAATCTACCCGGGACAGGTATAGCAATCAGCCCCAGCATTTT. The encoded protein is CASKSTRDRYSNQPQHF. This chain uses TRBV6-1 with TRBJ1-5; TRBD1 matches at 8 bases. The CDR3 length is 17 residues. With V trimmed by 7 bases and J by 0 bases, 11 bases remained unmatched. Germline values: CDR1 MNHNS, CDR2 SASEGT.

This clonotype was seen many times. Here the CDR3 reads CASSHLITGELFF. CDR3 sequence (DNA): TGTGCCAGCAGCCACCTGATAACCGGGGAGCTGTTTTTT. The rearrangement links TRBV11-2 to TRBJ2-2; D is unresolved. There are 13 residues in the CDR3. V shed 5 bases and J shed 5 bases, with 9 bases lying between them. CDR1 and CDR2 from the germline V gene are SGHAT and FQNNGV.

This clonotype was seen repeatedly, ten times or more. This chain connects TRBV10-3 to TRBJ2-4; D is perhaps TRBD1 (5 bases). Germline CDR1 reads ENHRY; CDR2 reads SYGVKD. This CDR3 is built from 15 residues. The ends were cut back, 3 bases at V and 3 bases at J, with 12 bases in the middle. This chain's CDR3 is CAISDSGLGKNIQYF. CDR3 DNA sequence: TGTGCCATCAGTGATTCAGGGTTGGGCAAAAACATTCAGTACTTC.

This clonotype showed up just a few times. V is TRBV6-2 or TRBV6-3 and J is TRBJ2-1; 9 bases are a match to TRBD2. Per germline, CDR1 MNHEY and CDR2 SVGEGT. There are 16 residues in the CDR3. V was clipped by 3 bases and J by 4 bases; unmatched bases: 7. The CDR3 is CASSYTRLAGYNEQFF. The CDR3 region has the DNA TGTGCCAGCAGTTATACGCGGCTAGCGGGGTACAATGAGCAGTTCTTC.

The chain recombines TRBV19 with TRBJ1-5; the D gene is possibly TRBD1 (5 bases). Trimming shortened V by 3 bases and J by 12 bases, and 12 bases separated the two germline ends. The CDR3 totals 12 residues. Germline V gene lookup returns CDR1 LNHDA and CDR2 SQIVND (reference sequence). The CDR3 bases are TGTGCCAGTAGTATCCGGGACGAGCGCCAGCATTTT. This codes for CASSIRDERQHF.

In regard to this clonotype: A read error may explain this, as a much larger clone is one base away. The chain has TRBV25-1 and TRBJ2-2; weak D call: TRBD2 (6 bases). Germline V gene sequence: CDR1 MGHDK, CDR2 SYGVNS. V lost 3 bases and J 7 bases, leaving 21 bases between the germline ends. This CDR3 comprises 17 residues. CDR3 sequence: CASSDYGRGRSVGELFF. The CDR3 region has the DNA TGTGCCAGCAGTGATTACGGGAGAGGGAGGAGTGTCGGGGAGCTGTTTTTT.

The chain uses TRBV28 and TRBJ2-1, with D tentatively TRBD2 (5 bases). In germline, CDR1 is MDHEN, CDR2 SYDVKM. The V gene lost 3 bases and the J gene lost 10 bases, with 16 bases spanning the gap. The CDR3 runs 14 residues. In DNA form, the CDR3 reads TGTGCCAGCAGTTTTTTAGCGTTTGGTATGGAGCAGTTCTTC. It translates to CASSFLAFGMEQFF.

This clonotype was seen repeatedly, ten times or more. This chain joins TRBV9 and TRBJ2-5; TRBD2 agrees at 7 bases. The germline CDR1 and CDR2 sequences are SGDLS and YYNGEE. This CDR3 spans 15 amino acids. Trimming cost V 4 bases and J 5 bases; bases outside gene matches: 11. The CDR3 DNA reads TGTGCCAGCAGCATAAGCGGGATCCCCTCTGAGACCCAGTACTTC. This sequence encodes CASSISGIPSETQYF.

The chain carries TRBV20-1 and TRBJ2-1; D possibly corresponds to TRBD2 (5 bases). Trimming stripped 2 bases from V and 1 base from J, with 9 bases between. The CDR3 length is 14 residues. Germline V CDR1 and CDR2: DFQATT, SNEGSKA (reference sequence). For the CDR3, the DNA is TGCAGTGCTAGACCGGGCGGGTCCTACAATGAGCAGTTCTTC. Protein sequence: CSARPGGSYNEQFF.

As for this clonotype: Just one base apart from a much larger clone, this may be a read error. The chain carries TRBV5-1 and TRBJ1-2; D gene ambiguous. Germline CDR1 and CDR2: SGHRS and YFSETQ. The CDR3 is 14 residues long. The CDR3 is CASSLGPAGYGHTF. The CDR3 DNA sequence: TGCGCCAGCAGCTTGGGCCCGGCGGGGTATGGCCACACCTTC.

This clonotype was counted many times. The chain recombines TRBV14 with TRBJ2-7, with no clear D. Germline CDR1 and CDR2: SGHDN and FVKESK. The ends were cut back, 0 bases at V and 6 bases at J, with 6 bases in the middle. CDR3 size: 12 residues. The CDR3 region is CASSQDAAEQYF. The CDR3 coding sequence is TGTGCCAGCAGCCAAGACGCTGCCGAGCAGTACTTC. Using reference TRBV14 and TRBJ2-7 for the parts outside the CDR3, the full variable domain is EAGVTQFPSHSVIEKGQTVTLRCDPISGHDNLYWYRRVMGKEIKFLLHFVKESKQDESGMPNNRFLAERTGGTYSTLKVQPAELEDSGVYFCASSQDAAEQYFGPGTRLTVT.

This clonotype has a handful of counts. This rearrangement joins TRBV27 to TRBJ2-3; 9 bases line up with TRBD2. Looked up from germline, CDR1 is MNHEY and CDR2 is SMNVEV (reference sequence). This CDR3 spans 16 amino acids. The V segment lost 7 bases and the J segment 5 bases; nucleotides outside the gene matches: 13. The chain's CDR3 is CASTDASGILGDTQYF. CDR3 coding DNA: TGTGCCAGCACCGACGCTAGCGGGATTCTTGGAGATACGCAGTATTTT.

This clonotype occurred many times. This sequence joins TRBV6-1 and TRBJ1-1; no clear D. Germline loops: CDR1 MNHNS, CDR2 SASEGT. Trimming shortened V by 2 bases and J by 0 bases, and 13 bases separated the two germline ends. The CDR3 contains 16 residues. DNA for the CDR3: TGTGCCAGCAGTGAACTGGGTCGATACATGAACACTGAAGCTTTCTTT. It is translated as CASSELGRYMNTEAFF.

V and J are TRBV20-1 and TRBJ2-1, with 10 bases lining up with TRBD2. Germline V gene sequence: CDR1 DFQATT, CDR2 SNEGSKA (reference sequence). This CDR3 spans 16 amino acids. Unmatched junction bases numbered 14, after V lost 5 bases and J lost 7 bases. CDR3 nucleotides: TGCAGTGCTCACGACCCTAGCGGGAGCGGGTGGAATGAGCAGTTCTTC. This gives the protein CSAHDPSGSGWNEQFF.

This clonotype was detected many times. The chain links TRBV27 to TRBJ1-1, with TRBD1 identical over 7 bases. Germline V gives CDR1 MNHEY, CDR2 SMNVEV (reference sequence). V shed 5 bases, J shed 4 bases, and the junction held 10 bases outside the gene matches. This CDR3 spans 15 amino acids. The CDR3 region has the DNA TGTGCCAGCAGTGAATCGACAGGGAAAGGCACTGAAGCTTTCTTT. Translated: CASSESTGKGTEAFF.

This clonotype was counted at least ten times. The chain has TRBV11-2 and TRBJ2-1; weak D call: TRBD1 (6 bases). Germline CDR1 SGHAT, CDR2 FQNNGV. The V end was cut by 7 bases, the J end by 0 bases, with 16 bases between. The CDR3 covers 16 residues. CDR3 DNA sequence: TGTGCCAGCACCAAGGGGGATAGCTCCTCCTACAATGAGCAGTTCTTC. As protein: CASTKGDSSSYNEQFF.

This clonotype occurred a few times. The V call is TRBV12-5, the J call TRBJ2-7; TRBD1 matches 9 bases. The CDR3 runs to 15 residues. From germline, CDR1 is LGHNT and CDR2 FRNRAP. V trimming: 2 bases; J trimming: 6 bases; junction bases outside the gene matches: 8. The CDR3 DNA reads TGTGCTAGTGGTTTGCTCCGGGACAGGGACCGCGAGCAGTACTTC. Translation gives CASGLLRDRDREQYF.

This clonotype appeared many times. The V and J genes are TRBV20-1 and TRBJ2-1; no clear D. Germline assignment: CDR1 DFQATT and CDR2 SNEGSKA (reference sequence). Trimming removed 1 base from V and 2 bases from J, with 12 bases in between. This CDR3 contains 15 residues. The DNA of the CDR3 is TGCAGTGCTAGAGGCGCACCAAGTACCTACAATGAGCAGTTCTTC. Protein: CSARGAPSTYNEQFF.